This TCR beta chain appears in the sequencing data of a study of T cells in Graves' hyperthyroidism and ophthalmopathy. Newly diagnosed hyperthyroidism, duration under 2 months, in patients aged 18 to 65. Diagnoses were made from clinical symptoms, serum measures (thyroxine and TRAb), thyroid ultrasound and orbital computed tomography. Findings and caveats of the study: Blood held most thyroid clonotypes expanded above 0.001 frequency. The model forecast ophthalmopathy, anticipating it by a median around 6.4 months before onset.

Using RNA transcripts as the source, TCR beta CDR3 regions were amplified. HTBI primers were the set used in a first-round RT-PCR of the TCR CDR3. TCRdb called the multiplex PCR reads again in MiXCR, with one record for every CDR3 protein. The sample records some 380,000 distinct CDR3 sequences, about 14% being singletons. The sample holds many counts of this clonotype. Its antigen is unknown. V trimming: 7 bases; J trimming: 6 bases; junction bases outside the gene matches: 10. Germline values: CDR1 LGHDT, CDR2 YNNKEL (reference sequence). The CDR3 contains 15 residues. The TCR was taken from a young man with Graves' hyperthyroidism that later progressed to Graves' ophthalmopathy. Specimen: blood. The J gene is TRBJ1-5, the V gene TRBV3-1; 9 bases fit TRBD1. CDR3 DNA sequence: TGTGCCAGCACCGGCCGGGACAGGGATGTTCAGCCCCAGCATTTT. Encoded protein: CASTGRDRDVQPQHF. The full variable domain, in which reference TRBV3-1 and TRBJ1-5 provide the parts outside the CDR3, is DTAVSQTPKYLVTQMGNDKSIKCEQNLGHDTMYWYKQDSKKFLKIMFSYNNKELIINETVPNRFSPKSPDKAHLNLHINSLELGDSAVYFCASTGRDRDVQPQHFGDGTRLSIL.